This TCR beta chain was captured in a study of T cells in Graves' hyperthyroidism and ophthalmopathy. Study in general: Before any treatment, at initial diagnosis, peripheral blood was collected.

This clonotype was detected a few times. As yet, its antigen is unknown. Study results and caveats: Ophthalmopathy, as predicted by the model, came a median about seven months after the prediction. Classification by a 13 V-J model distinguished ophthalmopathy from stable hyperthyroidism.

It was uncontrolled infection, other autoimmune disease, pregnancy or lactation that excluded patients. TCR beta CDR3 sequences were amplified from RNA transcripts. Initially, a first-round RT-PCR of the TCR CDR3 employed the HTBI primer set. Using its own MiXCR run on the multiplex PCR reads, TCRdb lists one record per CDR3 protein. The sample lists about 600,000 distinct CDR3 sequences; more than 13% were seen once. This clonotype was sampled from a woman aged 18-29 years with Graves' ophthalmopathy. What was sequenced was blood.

The CDR3 nucleotides read TGTGCCAGCAGTCCGTCCCGGGACAGGGGACCCTACCAAGAGACCCAGTACTTC. This encodes CASSPSRDRGPYQETQYF. The chain is built from TRBV6-1 and TRBJ2-5; 10 nucleotides match TRBD1. The germline V gene has CDR1 MNHNS and CDR2 SASEGT. CDR3 size: 18 residues. The ends lost 5 bases at V and 0 bases at J; junction bases unmatched: 12.